This T cell receptor (beta chain) was retrieved from a study of vaccination effects on CD4 cells after COVID-19. Study information: Sequencing in the ViraFEST assay came after antigen-specific CD4+ T cells had been expanded with viral peptide pools, which were used to stimulate PBMC. Broader study findings: Healthy vaccinees had only 1 of 255 vaccine-induced clones cross-react with common cold coronaviruses.

The culture ran for 10 to 11 days, and then CD4+ T cells were isolated. Each person got two doses of an mRNA SARS-CoV-2 vaccine, BNT162b2 or mRNA-1273. Vaccine recipients, nucleocapsid antibody negative, had no prior SARS-CoV-2 infection. This clone was counted once. Its antigen is as yet unknown. TCRdb's table, derived via immunoSEQ multiplex PCR, lists solely in-frame clones and lacks some. Among tens of thousands of clones listed, approximately 80% were seen once. V was clipped by 0 bases and J by 3 bases, with 6 bases between them. Germline CDR1 reads SGHRS; CDR2 reads YFSETQ. CDR3 length: 14 amino acids.

This chain links TRBV5-1 with TRBJ2-2, with no clear D. This receptor was identified in a human donor who received a COVID-19 vaccine. Sequenced here: CD4+ T cells from PBMCs cultured without peptide, sampled after COVID-19 vaccination. The CDR3 DNA sequence: TGCGCCAGCAGCTTGGGATCCTACACCGGGGAGCTGTTTTTT. This translates into CASSLGSYTGELFF.